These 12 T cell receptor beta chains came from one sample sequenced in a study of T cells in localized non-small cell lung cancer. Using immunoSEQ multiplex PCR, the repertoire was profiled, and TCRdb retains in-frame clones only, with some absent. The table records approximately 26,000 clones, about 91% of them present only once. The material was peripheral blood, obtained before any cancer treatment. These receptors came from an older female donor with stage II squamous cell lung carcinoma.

CDR3 nucleotide sequence: TGCGCCAGCAAGCCTACTAGCGCCGAACAAGAGACCCAGTACTTC. This sequence encodes CASKPTSAEQETQYF. The gene calls are TRBV10-2 and TRBJ2-5; 7 bases are a match to TRBD2. V lost 7 bases, J lost 2 bases, and 10 bases stayed unmatched. Germline CDR1 WSHSY, CDR2 SAAADI. The CDR3 is made up of 15 amino acids.

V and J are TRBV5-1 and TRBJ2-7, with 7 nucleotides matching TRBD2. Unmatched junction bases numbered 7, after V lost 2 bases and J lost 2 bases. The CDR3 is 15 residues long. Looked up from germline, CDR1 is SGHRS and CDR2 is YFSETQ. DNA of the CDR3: TGCGCCAGCAGCTTTTTAGCGGGTGAAACCTACGAGCAGTACTTC. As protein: CASSFLAGETYEQYF.

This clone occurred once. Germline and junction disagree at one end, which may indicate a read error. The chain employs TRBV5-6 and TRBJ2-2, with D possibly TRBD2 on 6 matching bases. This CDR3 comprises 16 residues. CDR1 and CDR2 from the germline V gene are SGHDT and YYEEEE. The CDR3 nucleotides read TGTGCCGGCAGCTCCGGCGGGCGGGGAAACACCGGGGAGCTGTTTTTT. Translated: CAGSSGGRGNTGELFF.

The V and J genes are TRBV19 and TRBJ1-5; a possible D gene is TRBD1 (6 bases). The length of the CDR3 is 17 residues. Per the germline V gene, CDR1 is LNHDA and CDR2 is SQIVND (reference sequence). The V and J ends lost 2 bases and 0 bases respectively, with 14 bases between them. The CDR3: CASSIPGLDSSNQPQHF. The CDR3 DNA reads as TGTGCCAGTAGTATACCAGGTTTGGACAGTAGCAATCAGCCCCAGCATTTT.

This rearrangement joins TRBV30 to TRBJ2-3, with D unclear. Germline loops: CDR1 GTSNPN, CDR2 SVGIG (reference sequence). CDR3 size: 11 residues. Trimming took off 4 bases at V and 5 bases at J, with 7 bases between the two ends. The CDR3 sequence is CAWNLGDTQYF. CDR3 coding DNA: TGTGCCTGGAACCTCGGAGATACGCAGTATTTT.

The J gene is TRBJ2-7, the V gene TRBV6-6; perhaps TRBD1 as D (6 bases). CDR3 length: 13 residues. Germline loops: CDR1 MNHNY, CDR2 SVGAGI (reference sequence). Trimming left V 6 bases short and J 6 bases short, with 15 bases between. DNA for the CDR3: TGTGCCAGCAGCCGGCAGGGGTACAGCGAGCAGTACTTC. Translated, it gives CASSRQGYSEQYF.

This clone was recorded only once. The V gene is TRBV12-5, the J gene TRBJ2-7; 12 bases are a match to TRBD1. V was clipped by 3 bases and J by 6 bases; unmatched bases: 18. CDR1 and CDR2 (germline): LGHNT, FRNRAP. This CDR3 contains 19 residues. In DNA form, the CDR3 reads TGTGCTAGTGGTTTACTCGAAAAGGAACTGCGGGGACAGGGGGCCGAGCAGTACTTC. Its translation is CASGLLEKELRGQGAEQYF.

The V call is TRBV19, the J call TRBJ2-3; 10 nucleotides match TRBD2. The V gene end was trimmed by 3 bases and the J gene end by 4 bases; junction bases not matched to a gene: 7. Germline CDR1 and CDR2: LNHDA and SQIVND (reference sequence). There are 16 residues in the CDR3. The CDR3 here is CASSIRASGSPDTQYF. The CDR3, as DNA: TGTGCCAGTAGTATTAGAGCTAGCGGGAGCCCAGATACGCAGTATTTT.

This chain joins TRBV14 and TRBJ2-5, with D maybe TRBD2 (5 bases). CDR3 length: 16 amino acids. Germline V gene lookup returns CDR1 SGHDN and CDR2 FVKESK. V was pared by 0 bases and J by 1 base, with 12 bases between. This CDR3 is CASSQDWLAGQETQYF. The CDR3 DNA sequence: TGTGCCAGCAGCCAAGATTGGCTAGCTGGCCAAGAGACCCAGTACTTC.

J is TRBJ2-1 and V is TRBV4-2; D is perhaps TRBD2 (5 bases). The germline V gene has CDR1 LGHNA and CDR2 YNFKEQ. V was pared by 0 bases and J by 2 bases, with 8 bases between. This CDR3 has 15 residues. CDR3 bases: TGTGCCAGCAGCCAAGAGCGGGCAGCCTACAATGAGCAGTTCTTC. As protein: CASSQERAAYNEQFF.

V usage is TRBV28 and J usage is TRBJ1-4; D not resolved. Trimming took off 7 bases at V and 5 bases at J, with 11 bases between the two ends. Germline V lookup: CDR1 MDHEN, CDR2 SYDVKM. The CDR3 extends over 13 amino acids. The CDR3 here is CASTGGRNEKLFF. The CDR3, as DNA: TGTGCCAGCACCGGAGGAAGGAATGAAAAACTGTTTTTT.

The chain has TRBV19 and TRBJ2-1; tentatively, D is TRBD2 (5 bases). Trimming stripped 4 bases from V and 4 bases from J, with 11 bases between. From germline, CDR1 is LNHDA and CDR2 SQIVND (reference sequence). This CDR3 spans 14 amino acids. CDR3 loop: CASSTWRRYNEQFF. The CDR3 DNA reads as TGTGCCAGTAGTACCTGGCGGAGGTACAATGAGCAGTTCTTC.